This entry is about one TCR beta chain. This sample stems from a study of blood T cell repertoires in COVID-19. Study summary: Collection of acute and convalescent COVID-19 samples took place in the United States, Italy and Spain. In each case, the material was cDNA or gDNA derived from T cells, B-cell-depleted T cells, or PBMCs.

With 4 bases clipped from V and 6 bases from J, the junction kept 9 bases outside the gene matches. The CDR3 has 15 residues. Germline lookup yields CDR1 SGHRS and CDR2 YFSETQ. Under the authors' procedure: It was from reference gene primer amplification that nucleated cell counts were estimated. The protocol was immunoSEQ multiplex PCR, while the TCRdb copy is restricted to in-frame clones and leaves out a portion. V, J and clone size were drawn from that table, and D and trimming were deduced from the DNA. The data show tens of thousands of clones, with 84% seen just once and over 15% held by the top ten.

The chain combines TRBV5-1 with TRBJ2-1, with 8 bases identical to TRBD2. The TCR sequence derives from a man in his 70s with active COVID-19. The sample comprised peripheral blood. CDR3 sequence (DNA): TGCGCCAGCAGCATGAGCGGGAGTGTAGGCAATGAGCAGTTCTTC. Its translation: CASSMSGSVGNEQFF.